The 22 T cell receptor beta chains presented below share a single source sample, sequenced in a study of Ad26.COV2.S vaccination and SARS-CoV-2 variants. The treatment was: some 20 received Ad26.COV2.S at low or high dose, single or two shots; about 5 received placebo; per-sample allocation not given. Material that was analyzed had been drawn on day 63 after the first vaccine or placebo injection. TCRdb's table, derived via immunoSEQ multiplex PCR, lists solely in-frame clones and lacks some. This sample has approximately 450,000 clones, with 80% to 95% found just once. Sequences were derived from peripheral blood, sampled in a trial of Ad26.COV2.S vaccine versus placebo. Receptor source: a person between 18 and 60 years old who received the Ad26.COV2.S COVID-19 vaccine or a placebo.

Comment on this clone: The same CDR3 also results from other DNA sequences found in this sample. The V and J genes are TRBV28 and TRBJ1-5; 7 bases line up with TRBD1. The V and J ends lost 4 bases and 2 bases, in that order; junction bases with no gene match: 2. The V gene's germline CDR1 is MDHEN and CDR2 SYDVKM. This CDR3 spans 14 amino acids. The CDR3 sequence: CASSSGQGNQPQHF. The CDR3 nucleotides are TGTGCCAGCAGTTCCGGACAGGGCAATCAGCCCCAGCATTTT.

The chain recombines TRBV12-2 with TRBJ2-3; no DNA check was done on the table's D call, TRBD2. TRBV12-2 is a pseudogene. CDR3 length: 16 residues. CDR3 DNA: TGTGCAAGTCGCTTAACACTAGCGGCTAGCACAGATACGCAGTATTTT. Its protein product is CASRLTLAASTDTQYF.

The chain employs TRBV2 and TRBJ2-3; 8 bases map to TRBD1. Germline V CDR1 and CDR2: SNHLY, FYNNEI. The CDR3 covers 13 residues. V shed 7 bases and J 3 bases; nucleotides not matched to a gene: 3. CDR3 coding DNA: TGTGCCAGCACCCGGACAGGGACAGATACGCAGTATTTT. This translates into CASTRTGTDTQYF.

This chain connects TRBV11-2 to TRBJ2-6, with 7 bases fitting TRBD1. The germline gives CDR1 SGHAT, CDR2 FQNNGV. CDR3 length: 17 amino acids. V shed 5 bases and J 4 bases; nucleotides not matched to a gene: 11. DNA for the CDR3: TGTGCCAGCAGCCATACTAACAGGGGATCGGGGGCCAACGTCCTGACTTTC. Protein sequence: CASSHTNRGSGANVLTF.

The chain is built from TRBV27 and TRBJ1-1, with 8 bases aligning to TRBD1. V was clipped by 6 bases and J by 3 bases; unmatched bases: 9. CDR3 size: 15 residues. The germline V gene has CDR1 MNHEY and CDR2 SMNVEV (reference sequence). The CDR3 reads CASSPSTGGDTEAFF. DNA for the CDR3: TGTGCCAGCAGCCCCTCAACAGGGGGTGACACTGAAGCTTTCTTT.

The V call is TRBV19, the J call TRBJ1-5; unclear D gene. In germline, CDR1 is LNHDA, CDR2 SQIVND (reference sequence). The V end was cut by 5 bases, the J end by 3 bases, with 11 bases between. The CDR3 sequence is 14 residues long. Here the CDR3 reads CASSVHTDNQPQHF. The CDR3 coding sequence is TGTGCCAGTAGTGTCCACACGGACAATCAGCCCCAGCATTTT. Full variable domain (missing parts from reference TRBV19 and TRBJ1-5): DGGITQSPKYLFRKEGQNVTLSCEQNLNHDAMYWYRQDPGQGLRLIYYSQIVNDFQKGDIAEGYSVSREKKESFPLTVTSAQKNPTAFYLCASSVHTDNQPQHFGDGTRLSIL.

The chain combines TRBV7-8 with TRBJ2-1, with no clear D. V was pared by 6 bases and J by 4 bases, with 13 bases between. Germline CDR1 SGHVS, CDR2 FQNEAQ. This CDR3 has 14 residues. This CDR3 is CASRPLDRYNEQFF. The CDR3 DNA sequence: TGTGCCAGCAGGCCCTTAGATCGTTACAATGAGCAGTTCTTC.

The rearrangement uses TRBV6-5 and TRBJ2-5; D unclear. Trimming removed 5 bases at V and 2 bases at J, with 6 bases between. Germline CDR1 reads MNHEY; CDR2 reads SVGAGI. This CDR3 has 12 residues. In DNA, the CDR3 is TGTGCCAGCAGTCCAGATCAAGAGACCCAGTACTTC. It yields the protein CASSPDQETQYF.

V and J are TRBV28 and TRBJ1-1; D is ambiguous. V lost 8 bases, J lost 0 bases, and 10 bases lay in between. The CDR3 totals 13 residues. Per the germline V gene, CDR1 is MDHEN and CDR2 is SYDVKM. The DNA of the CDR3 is TGTGCCAGCGAACAGAGTTTGAACACTGAAGCTTTCTTT. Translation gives CASEQSLNTEAFF.

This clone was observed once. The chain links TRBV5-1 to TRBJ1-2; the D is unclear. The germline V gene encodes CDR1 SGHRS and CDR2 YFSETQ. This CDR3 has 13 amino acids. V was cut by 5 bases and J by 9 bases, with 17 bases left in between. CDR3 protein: CASSPPVPSSYTF. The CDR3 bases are TGCGCCAGCAGTCCACCAGTACCCTCGAGCTACACCTTC. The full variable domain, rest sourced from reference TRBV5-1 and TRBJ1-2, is KAGVTQTPRYLIKTRGQQVTLSCSPISGHRSVSWYQQTPGQGLQFLFEYFSETQRNKGNFPGRFSGRQFSNSRSEMNVSTLELGDSALYLCASSPPVPSSYTFGSGTRLTVV.

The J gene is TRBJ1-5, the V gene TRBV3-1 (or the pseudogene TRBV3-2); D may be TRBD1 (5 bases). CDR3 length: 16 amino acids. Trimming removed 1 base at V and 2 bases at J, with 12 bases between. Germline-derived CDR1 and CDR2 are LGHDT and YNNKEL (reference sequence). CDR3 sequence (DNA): TGTGCCAGCAGCCAAGGCGGGGCGCAAGGCAATCAGCCCCAGCATTTT. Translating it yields CASSQGGAQGNQPQHF.

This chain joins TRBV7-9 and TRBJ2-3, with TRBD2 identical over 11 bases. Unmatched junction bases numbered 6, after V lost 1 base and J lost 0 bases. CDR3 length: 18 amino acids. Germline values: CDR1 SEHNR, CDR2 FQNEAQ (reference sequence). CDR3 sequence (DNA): TGTGCCAGCAGCTTAGTACGACTAGCGGGAACTAGCACAGATACGCAGTATTTT. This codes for CASSLVRLAGTSTDTQYF.

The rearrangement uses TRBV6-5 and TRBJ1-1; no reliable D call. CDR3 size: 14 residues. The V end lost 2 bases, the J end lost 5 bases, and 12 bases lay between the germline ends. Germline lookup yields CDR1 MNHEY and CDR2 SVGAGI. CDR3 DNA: TGTGCCAGCAGTTACAGGTCAGGCGGGACTGAAGCTTTCTTT. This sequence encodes CASSYRSGGTEAFF.

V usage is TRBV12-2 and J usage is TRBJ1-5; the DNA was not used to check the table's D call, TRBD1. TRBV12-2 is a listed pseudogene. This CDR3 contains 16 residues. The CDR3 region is CASRLGSGYSNQPQHF. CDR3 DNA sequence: TGTGCAAGTCGCTTAGGGTCAGGCTATAGCAATCAGCCCCAGCATTTT.

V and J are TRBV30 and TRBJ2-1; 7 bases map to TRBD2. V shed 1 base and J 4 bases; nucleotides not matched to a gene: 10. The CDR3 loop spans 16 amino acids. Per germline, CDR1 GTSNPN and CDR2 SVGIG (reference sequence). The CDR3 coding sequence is TGTGCCTGGAGTGCCTTACCGGGACTACGTTACAATGAGCAGTTCTTC. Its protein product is CAWSALPGLRYNEQFF.

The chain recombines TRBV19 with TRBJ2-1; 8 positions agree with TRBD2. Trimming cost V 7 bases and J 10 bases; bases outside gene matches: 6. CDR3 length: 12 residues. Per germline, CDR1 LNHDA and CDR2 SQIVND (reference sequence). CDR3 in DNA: TGTGCCAGTAAGGGCGGGAGGTTCGAGCAGTTCTTC. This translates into CASKGGRFEQFF.

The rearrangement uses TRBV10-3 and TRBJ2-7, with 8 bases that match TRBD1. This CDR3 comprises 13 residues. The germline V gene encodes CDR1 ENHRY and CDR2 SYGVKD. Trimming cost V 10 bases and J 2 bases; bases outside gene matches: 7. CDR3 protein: CATQGQDTYEQYF. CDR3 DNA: TGTGCCACACAGGGACAGGACACCTACGAGCAGTACTTC.

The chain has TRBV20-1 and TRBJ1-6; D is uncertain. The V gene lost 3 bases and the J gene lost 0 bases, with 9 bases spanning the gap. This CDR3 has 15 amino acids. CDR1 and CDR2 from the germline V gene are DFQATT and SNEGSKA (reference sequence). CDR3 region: CSASVQTSYNSPLHF. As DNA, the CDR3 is TGCAGTGCTAGTGTTCAGACCTCCTATAATTCACCCCTCCACTTT.

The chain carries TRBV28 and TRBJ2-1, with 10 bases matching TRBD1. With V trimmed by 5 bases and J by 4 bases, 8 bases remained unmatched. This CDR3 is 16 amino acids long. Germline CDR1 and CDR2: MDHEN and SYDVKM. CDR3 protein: CASSPTGQGIYNEQFF. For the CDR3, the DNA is TGTGCCAGCAGTCCAACGGGACAGGGGATATACAATGAGCAGTTCTTC.

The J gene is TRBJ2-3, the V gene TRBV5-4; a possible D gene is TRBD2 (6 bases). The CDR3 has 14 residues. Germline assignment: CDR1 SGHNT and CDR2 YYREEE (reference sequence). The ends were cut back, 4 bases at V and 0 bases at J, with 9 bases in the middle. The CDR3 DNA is TGTGCCAGCAGCCCGGGAGCCAGCACAGATACGCAGTATTTT. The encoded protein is CASSPGASTDTQYF.

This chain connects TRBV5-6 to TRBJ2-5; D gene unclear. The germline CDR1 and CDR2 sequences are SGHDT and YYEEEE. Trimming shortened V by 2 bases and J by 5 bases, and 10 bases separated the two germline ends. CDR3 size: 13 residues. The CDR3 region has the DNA TGTGCCAGCAGCTTACGAGTGGTGGAGACCCAGTACTTC. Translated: CASSLRVVETQYF.

CDR3 nucleotide sequence: TGTGCCAGCTCACCACTAAGGGACCCCGCGGACGGCTATGGCTACACCTTC. Translating gives CASSPLRDPADGYGYTF. V gene TRBV18 combines with J gene TRBJ1-2; D may be TRBD1 (5 bases). The V and J ends lost 1 base and 4 bases respectively, with 19 bases between them. Per the germline V gene, CDR1 is KGHSH and CDR2 is LQKENI. This CDR3 contains 17 residues.